This TCR beta chain was documented in a study of identical twins. With template switching, a universal primer site was added, and the cDNA carried unique molecular identifiers. MiXCR, applied by TCRdb to the 5' RACE reads, yields one record per CDR3 protein. The repertoire holds fewer than 650,000 distinct CDR3 sequences, more than 9% seen once, with approximately 3.2% in the top ten. Between the trimmed V and J ends, which lost 4 bases and 2 bases, there was a span of 9 bases. This CDR3 has 15 amino acids. Germline V CDR1 and CDR2: MNHNS, SASEGT. Overall study findings and caveats: Insertion counts were lower in abundant cord blood beta clonotypes, a trend that memory repertoires did not show.

Points on this clonotype: The target antigen is unknown.

This sample also belongs to another study, concerning yellow fever vaccine responses in identical twins.

The sample comprised PBMCs. The TCR comes from a woman aged 18-29 years in good health. This chain links TRBV6-1 with TRBJ1-6; no clear D gene. The CDR3 coding sequence is TGTGCCAGCAGTGCCACGAGGACCTATAATTCACCCCTCCACTTT. As protein: CASSATRTYNSPLHF.